The entry below gives a single T cell receptor (beta chain) sequence along with its context. Antigen unknown. The data originate from a study of T cells in Graves' hyperthyroidism and ophthalmopathy. Findings and caveats of the study: Blood also contained most expanded thyroid clonotypes above 0.001.

TCR beta CDR3 regions were amplified from RNA. First-round RT-PCR targeting the TCR CDR3 was performed with the HTBI primer set. TCRdb reprocessed the multiplex PCR reads via MiXCR and lists one record per CDR3 protein. The data contain hundreds of thousands of distinct CDR3 sequences, about 20% of them seen just once; the ten biggest clones take up around two thirds. Trimming removed 8 bases from V and 2 bases from J; junction bases left unmatched: 6. The CDR3 runs 15 residues. Germline lookup yields CDR1 SGHNT and CDR2 YENEEA. Exclusion of a patient resulted from uncontrolled infection, other autoimmune disease, pregnancy or lactation.

The sequence was obtained from a man between 25 and 39 years old with Graves' ophthalmopathy. Sequencing was performed on blood. V and J are TRBV11-3 and TRBJ1-4; 9 bases fit TRBD1. The CDR3 DNA reads as TGTGCCAGCGGCGGACAGGGGTTGACTAATGAAAAACTGTTTTTT. This encodes CASGGQGLTNEKLFF.